This TCR beta chain was recorded in a study of PD-L1 blockade in urothelial cancer. About the study: Of prior chemotherapy regimens, patients had received between 0 and 3.

V lost 5 bases and J lost 0, with 14 bases in between. The germline V gene has CDR1 SGHTA and CDR2 FQGNSA. This CDR3 spans 16 amino acids. The protocol was immunoSEQ multiplex PCR, while the TCRdb copy is restricted to in-frame clones and leaves out a portion. The sample comprises 100,000 or so clones, 91% of which are singletons, and approximately 0.88% rests with the top ten. This sample comprised PBMCs, obtained around atezolizumab (anti-PD-L1) treatment. This sequence joins TRBV7-2 and TRBJ1-3; no clear D. The source is an elderly woman with urothelial cancer. CDR3 sequence reads: CASSPAMANSGNTIYF. In nucleotides, the CDR3 is TGTGCCAGCAGCCCCGCCATGGCCAACTCTGGAAACACCATATATTTT.